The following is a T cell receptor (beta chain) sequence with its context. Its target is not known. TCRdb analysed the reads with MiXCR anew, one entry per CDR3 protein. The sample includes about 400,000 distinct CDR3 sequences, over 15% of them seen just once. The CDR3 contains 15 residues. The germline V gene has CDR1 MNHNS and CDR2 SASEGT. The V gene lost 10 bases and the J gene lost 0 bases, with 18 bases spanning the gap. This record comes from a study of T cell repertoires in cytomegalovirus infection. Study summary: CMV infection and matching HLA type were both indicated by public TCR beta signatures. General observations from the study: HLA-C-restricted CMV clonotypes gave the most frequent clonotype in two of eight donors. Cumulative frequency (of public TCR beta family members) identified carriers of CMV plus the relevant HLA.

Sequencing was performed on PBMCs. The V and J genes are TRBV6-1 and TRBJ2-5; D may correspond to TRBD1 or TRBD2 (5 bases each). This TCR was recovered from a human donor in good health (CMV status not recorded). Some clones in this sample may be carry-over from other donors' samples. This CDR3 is CATSDKGRYQETQYF. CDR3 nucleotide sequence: TGTGCCACATCCGACAAGGGACGGTACCAAGAGACCCAGTACTTC.